This TCR beta chain was found in a study of blood T cell repertoires in COVID-19. Study summary: The samples span acute and convalescent COVID-19 from the United States, Italy and Spain. T cells, B-cell-depleted T cells, or PBMCs provided the cDNA or gDNA that served as material.

V gave up 2 bases and J gave up 7 bases, with 21 bases separating them. The germline V gene encodes CDR1 SGHTS and CDR2 YDEGEE. This CDR3 is 16 amino acids long. Seattle's cohort entered during active infection and was followed longitudinally. Original methodology: From reference gene primer amplification, estimates of nucleated cell counts were derived. The method was immunoSEQ multiplex PCR; TCRdb's version includes in-frame clones alone and lacks a portion of them. The V and J calls and the clone size are those of that table, but D and trimming were determined from the DNA. The sample contains 75,000 to 95,000 clones, roughly 78% of which appear only once.

The sequenced sample consisted of peripheral blood. The chain carries TRBV5-8 and TRBJ2-5; D may be TRBD2 (6 bases). This receptor was obtained from a man in his 60s with COVID-19, enrolled during active disease. The CDR3 sequence: CASSFFRGEPPGTQYF. CDR3 DNA sequence: TGTGCCAGCAGCTTCTTCCGCGGGGAACCCCCGGGGACCCAGTACTTC.